The 30 T cell receptor beta chains below all came from one sample that was sequenced in a study of blood T cells in healthy people across ages. Primed by a sample-barcoded 5' primer and a J-beta primer mix, a second PCR proceeded for about 6 to 12 cycles. TCRdb re-called the 5' RACE reads with MiXCR, one entry per CDR3 protein. The repertoire includes about 640,000 distinct CDR3 sequences, approximately 59% of them detected once, and 30% to 40% sits in the top ten. Sequenced input: blood. All receptors derive from a man in his 60s in good health.

The chain is built from TRBV14 and TRBJ2-1; possible D gene TRBD1, 6 bases. V was shortened by 4 bases and J by 1 base, with 17 bases between the two germline ends. The CDR3 has 17 residues. CDR1 and CDR2 from the germline V gene are SGHDN and FVKESK. CDR3 in amino acids: CASSPTLSGVSYNEQFF. As DNA, the CDR3 is TGTGCCAGCAGCCCGACACTATCAGGGGTATCCTACAATGAGCAGTTCTTC.

This clonotype was counted a few times. V is TRBV20-1 and J is TRBJ2-4; no definite D call. The J call could be wrong; TRBJ2-7 is a better fit for the DNA end. The CDR3 totals 15 residues. Germline-derived CDR1 and CDR2 are DFQATT and SNEGSKA (reference sequence). This CDR3 reads CSARVPTSAKDEQYF. In nucleotides, the CDR3 is TGCAGTGCTAGAGTCCCGACGAGCGCCAAGGACGAGCAGTACTTC.

This chain joins TRBV7-2 and TRBJ2-1; D perhaps matches TRBD1 (5 bases). The J call may be faulty, since TRBJ2-7 better matches the DNA end. The CDR3 has 14 residues. The germline gives CDR1 SGHTA, CDR2 FQGNSA. DNA of the CDR3: TGTGCCAGCAGCCAAAGGACATCCTACAATGAGCAGTACTTC. Translation gives CASSQRTSYNEQYF.

This clonotype was detected only a few times. The chain combines TRBV5-5 with TRBJ2-7, with TRBD2 as a possible D gene (6 bases). Trimming took 0 bases from V and 5 from J, leaving 12 bases between them. Germline V CDR1 and CDR2: SGHKS, YYEKEE (reference sequence). The CDR3 spans 14 residues. DNA for the CDR3: TGTGCCAGCAGCTTGGGTTGGAGGGTTAACGAGCAGTACTTC. Protein: CASSLGWRVNEQYF.

The chain couples TRBV20-1 to TRBJ2-5; perhaps TRBD2 as D (6 bases). V shed 5 bases and J shed 4 bases, with 11 bases lying between them. The CDR3 runs 12 residues. Germline V CDR1 and CDR2: DFQATT, SNEGSKA (reference sequence). The CDR3 spells CSAGVSGETQYF. The CDR3, as DNA: TGCAGTGCTGGAGTTAGCGGAGAGACCCAGTACTTC.

V usage is TRBV10-1 and J usage is TRBJ2-5; D gene ambiguous. V was clipped by 5 bases and J by 2 bases, with 9 bases between them. Germline V gene sequence: CDR1 WNHNN, CDR2 SYGVQD (reference sequence). The CDR3 consists of 13 residues. The CDR3 sequence is CASSSPDQETQYF. For the CDR3, the DNA is TGCGCCAGCAGTTCCCCGGATCAAGAGACCCAGTACTTC.

The chain uses TRBV6-5 and TRBJ2-5, with 8 bases matching TRBD1. The ends lost 6 bases at V and 0 bases at J; junction bases unmatched: 6. The germline gives CDR1 MNHEY, CDR2 SVGAGI. The CDR3 contains 15 residues. The CDR3 coding sequence is TGTGCCAGCAGGCAGGGGGCTGGGTACCAAGAGACCCAGTACTTC. Its protein product is CASRQGAGYQETQYF.

The chain has TRBV5-1 and TRBJ2-1; 7 bases align to TRBD2. CDR1 is SGHRS, CDR2 YFSETQ, per germline. The V segment lost 1 base and the J segment 5 bases; nucleotides outside the gene matches: 6. CDR3 length: 15 residues. The DNA of the CDR3 is TGCGCCAGCAGCTTGAGTCTAGCGGACGACAATGAGCAGTTCTTC. It encodes CASSLSLADDNEQFF. Combining the CDR3 with reference TRBV5-1 and TRBJ2-1 gives the whole variable domain KAGVTQTPRYLIKTRGQQVTLSCSPISGHRSVSWYQQTPGQGLQFLFEYFSETQRNKGNFPGRFSGRQFSNSRSEMNVSTLELGDSALYLCASSLSLADDNEQFFGPGTRLTVL.

The chain links TRBV7-2 to TRBJ2-1, with no clear D. V dropped 1 base and J dropped 6 bases, with 7 bases sitting between them. Looked up from germline, CDR1 is SGHTA and CDR2 is FQGNSA. This CDR3 has 13 amino acids. The CDR3 DNA reads as TGTGCCAGCAGCTTAGTTACAAGCAATGAGCAGTTCTTC. Residues: CASSLVTSNEQFF.

This clonotype was counted ten times or more. CDR3 protein: CASSFGSGGYYEQYF. The CDR3 nucleotides are TGCGCCAGCAGCTTCGGTAGCGGGGGATACTACGAGCAGTACTTC. V gene TRBV5-1 combines with J gene TRBJ2-7; the match to TRBD2 covers 9 bases. Per germline, CDR1 SGHRS and CDR2 YFSETQ. The CDR3 runs to 15 residues. V lost 2 bases and J lost 3; bases outside the gene matches: 6.

The rearrangement links TRBV10-1 to TRBJ2-1; tentatively, D is TRBD1 or TRBD2 (5 bases each). V gave up 10 bases and J gave up 10 bases, with 23 bases separating them. The CDR3 extends over 14 amino acids. Germline V gives CDR1 WNHNN, CDR2 SYGVQD (reference sequence). The CDR3 nucleotides read TGCGCCATTTCAGCCGGGACCCCATCCGGGGAGCAGTTCTTC. It translates to CAISAGTPSGEQFF.

V and J are TRBV3-1 and TRBJ1-4, with 7 positions matching TRBD1. The CDR3 loop spans 15 amino acids. Trimming took 3 bases from V and 7 from J; bases not matched to a gene: 8. The germline V gene encodes CDR1 LGHDT and CDR2 YNNKEL (reference sequence). The CDR3, as DNA: TGTGCCAGCAGCCACCGGACAGGAGGGGTTGAAAAACTGTTTTTT. Translating gives CASSHRTGGVEKLFF. The variable domain in full, completed from reference TRBV3-1 and TRBJ1-4, reads DTAVSQTPKYLVTQMGNDKSIKCEQNLGHDTMYWYKQDSKKFLKIMFSYNNKELIINETVPNRFSPKSPDKAHLNLHINSLELGDSAVYFCASSHRTGGVEKLFFGSGTQLSVL.

V usage is TRBV19 and J usage is TRBJ1-1; 8 bases match TRBD1. Per the germline V gene, CDR1 is LNHDA and CDR2 is SQIVND (reference sequence). With V trimmed by 1 base and J by 1 base, 2 bases remained unmatched. The CDR3 is 15 amino acids. CDR3 nucleotides: TGTGCCAGTAGTATAGGGACAGGGAAGAACACTGAAGCTTTCTTT. This gives the protein CASSIGTGKNTEAFF.

V is TRBV28 and J is TRBJ1-1; the match to TRBD1 covers 10 bases. The germline V gene encodes CDR1 MDHEN and CDR2 SYDVKM. The CDR3 is made up of 16 amino acids. V trimming: 5 bases; J trimming: 8 bases; junction bases outside the gene matches: 14. The DNA for the CDR3 is TGTGCCAGCAGTCAAATAGCCGGGACAGGGGATACCGAAGCTTTCTTT. Translation gives CASSQIAGTGDTEAFF.

The chain uses TRBV2 and TRBJ1-4, with a possible D match to TRBD1 (6 bases). Per germline, CDR1 SNHLY and CDR2 FYNNEI. The CDR3 totals 12 residues. V was trimmed by 8 bases and J by 7 bases, leaving 11 bases between them. The CDR3 coding sequence is TGTGCCAGCTTACGGGACACTGAAAAACTGTTTTTT. Amino acids: CASLRDTEKLFF.

This clonotype was counted a few times. CDR3 in DNA: TGTGCCAGCAGCTTAACAAGCATGAGCTACAATGAGCAGTTCTTC. The encoded protein is CASSLTSMSYNEQFF. V and J are TRBV7-8 and TRBJ2-1; no definite D call. V was shortened by 2 bases and J by 3 bases, with 11 bases between the two germline ends. CDR3 length: 15 residues. In germline, CDR1 is SGHVS, CDR2 FQNEAQ.

This clonotype was seen only a few times. The chain uses TRBV5-1 and TRBJ2-5; D not certain. Trimming took off 2 bases at V and 2 bases at J, with 7 bases between the two ends. Germline V lookup: CDR1 SGHRS, CDR2 YFSETQ. The CDR3 is made up of 13 amino acids. In DNA, the CDR3 is TGCGCCAGCAGCTTAGGCGAACAAGAGACCCAGTACTTC. This codes for CASSLGEQETQYF.

This clonotype occurred a few times. The chain uses TRBV20-1 and TRBJ2-7; 11 bases map to TRBD1. Germline V gene lookup returns CDR1 DFQATT and CDR2 SNEGSKA (reference sequence). The CDR3 is 14 amino acids. The junction had 3 bases not matched to a gene; V was cut back by 1 base and J by 4 bases. CDR3: CSARAGTGGYEQYF. The CDR3 DNA follows: TGCAGTGCTAGAGCCGGGACAGGGGGGTACGAGCAGTACTTC.

This sequence joins TRBV20-1 and TRBJ2-1, with D perhaps TRBD2 (5 bases). The CDR3 consists of 16 residues. V was pared by 0 bases and J by 2 bases, with 14 bases between. Germline CDR1 reads DFQATT; CDR2 reads SNEGSKA (reference sequence). The CDR3 bases are TGCAGTGCTAGAGATGTGGGAGCCCGAACCTACAATGAGCAGTTCTTC. Translation: CSARDVGARTYNEQFF.

V and J are TRBV5-1 and TRBJ2-4, with D perhaps matching TRBD1 or TRBD2 (5 bases each). The germline V and J ends were trimmed by 3 bases and 0 bases, with 10 bases remaining between them. CDR3 length: 15 amino acids. Germline V gives CDR1 SGHRS, CDR2 YFSETQ. CDR3 in amino acids: CASSWGLLAKNIQYF. For the CDR3, the DNA is TGCGCCAGCAGCTGGGGGTTACTAGCCAAAAACATTCAGTACTTC. The variable domain in full, completed from reference TRBV5-1 and TRBJ2-4, reads KAGVTQTPRYLIKTRGQQVTLSCSPISGHRSVSWYQQTPGQGLQFLFEYFSETQRNKGNFPGRFSGRQFSNSRSEMNVSTLELGDSALYLCASSWGLLAKNIQYFGAGTRLSVL.

The gene calls are TRBV2 and TRBJ1-1; D gene ambiguous. The CDR3 sequence is 13 residues long. Germline lookup yields CDR1 SNHLY and CDR2 FYNNEI. Trimming cost V 8 bases and J 4 bases, with 14 bases left between them. The CDR3 bases are TGTGCCAGCGGCCTGATGCCAGGCACTGAAGCTTTCTTT. Amino acid sequence: CASGLMPGTEAFF.

The genes are TRBV7-2 and TRBJ1-2; 7 nucleotides agree with TRBD1. In germline, CDR1 is SGHTA, CDR2 FQGNSA. V was pared by 2 bases and J by 6 bases, with 9 bases of the junction left unmatched. This CDR3 has 15 amino acids. The CDR3 sequence is CASSLFGTVQDGYTF. The CDR3 DNA sequence: TGTGCCAGCAGCTTATTCGGGACAGTCCAAGATGGCTACACCTTC.

V and J are TRBV27 and TRBJ2-5; tentatively, D is TRBD1 (6 bases). This CDR3 is built from 14 residues. Germline-derived CDR1 and CDR2 are MNHEY and SMNVEV (reference sequence). With 4 bases removed from V and 5 bases from J, the gap between germline ends came to 14 bases. This CDR3 is CASSSIQGPETQYF. CDR3 coding DNA: TGTGCCAGCAGTTCCATCCAGGGGCCGGAGACCCAGTACTTC.

The V call is TRBV20-1, the J call TRBJ2-3; 10 bases align to TRBD1. This CDR3 spans 15 amino acids. Trimming took 8 bases from V and 3 from J; bases not matched to a gene: 11. Germline V gene data show CDR1 as DFQATT and CDR2 as SNEGSKA (reference sequence). The CDR3 reads CSTDRGRRATDTQYF. As DNA, the CDR3 is TGCAGTACAGACAGGGGGCGCAGGGCGACAGATACGCAGTATTTT.

The V gene is TRBV5-1, the J gene TRBJ2-3, with TRBD2 as a possible D gene (5 bases). Trimming pared 7 bases from V and 2 bases from J, leaving 14 bases between. The germline V gene has CDR1 SGHRS and CDR2 YFSETQ. CDR3 length: 14 amino acids. In DNA, the CDR3 is TGCGCCAGCCGTGCCAGGAGGCCCACAGATACGCAGTATTTT. It translates to CASRARRPTDTQYF.

This clonotype came up once. The CDR3 region is CASSEGGRLDEQYF. The CDR3 DNA sequence: TGTGCCAGCAGTGAAGGGGGCAGGCTCGACGAGCAGTACTTC. The rearrangement uses TRBV6-1 and TRBJ2-5, with D possibly TRBD1 on 5 matching bases. The J call may be mistaken, given a closer DNA end match to TRBJ2-7. This CDR3 has 14 amino acids. CDR1 is MNHNS, CDR2 SASEGT, per germline.

The chain uses TRBV20-1 and TRBJ2-3, with 12 bases fitting TRBD1. CDR1 and CDR2 (germline): DFQATT, SNEGSKA (reference sequence). CDR3 length: 12 amino acids. The CDR3 loop reads CRGQGATDTQYF. DNA of the CDR3: TGCCGGGGACAGGGGGCCACAGATACGCAGTATTTT.

The chain carries TRBV24-1 and TRBJ2-2; D remains unclear. V was cut by 4 bases and J by 7 bases, with 12 bases left in between. Germline V gene data show CDR1 as KGHDR and CDR2 as SFDVKD. This CDR3 spans 14 amino acids. The chain's CDR3 is CATSDPNKVGELFF. CDR3 in DNA: TGTGCCACCAGTGACCCCAACAAAGTCGGGGAGCTGTTTTTT.

V and J are TRBV12-3 or TRBV12-4 and TRBJ1-2; TRBD1 agrees at 10 bases. This CDR3 has 15 amino acids. With V trimmed by 6 bases and J by 5 bases, 9 bases remained unmatched. The CDR3 loop is CASSPDRGQGYGYTF. Here the CDR3 DNA reads TGTGCCAGCAGCCCTGACAGGGGGCAGGGATATGGCTACACCTTC.

The CDR3: CASSGPTGKERGYTF. In DNA, the CDR3 is TGTGCCAGCAGCGGGCCGACAGGGAAGGAACGTGGCTACACCTTC. J is TRBJ1-2 and V is TRBV4-2, with TRBD1 identical over 7 bases. V was clipped by 5 bases and J by 7 bases; unmatched bases: 13. Germline CDR1 LGHNA, CDR2 YNFKEQ. CDR3 size: 15 residues.